The 20 T cell receptor beta chains below all came from one sample that was sequenced in a study of shared clonotypes between healthy human individuals. This table comes from immunoSEQ multiplex PCR, and its TCRdb copy is limited to in-frame clones, with some not included. The table has 2 million to 2.5 million clones, around 93% seen once. The sample was naive CD4+ T cells from PBMCs. The subset here: CD45RA+ positively selected. These receptors came from a man between 18 and 29 years old in good health. Some clones in this sample may be carry-over from other donors' samples.

In this sample, this clone turned up once. This sequence joins TRBV7-9 and TRBJ1-4, with D perhaps TRBD1 (6 bases). CDR3 size: 14 residues. V shed 3 bases and J shed 5 bases, with 10 bases lying between them. Germline V gene data show CDR1 as SEHNR and CDR2 as FQNEAQ (reference sequence). CDR3 region: CASSFGGRNEKLFF. The CDR3 DNA reads as TGTGCCAGCAGCTTTGGGGGCCGCAATGAAAAACTGTTTTTT.

The J gene is TRBJ2-7, the V gene TRBV5-1; weak D call: TRBD1 (6 bases). This CDR3 has 14 residues. Trimming cost V 3 bases and J 7 bases, with 17 bases left between them. The V gene's germline CDR1 is SGHRS and CDR2 YFSETQ. The CDR3 sequence is CASSSTRQAREQYF. CDR3 nucleotide sequence: TGCGCCAGCAGCTCAACCCGACAGGCTAGGGAGCAGTACTTC.

The chain combines TRBV2 with TRBJ2-3; 8 bases fit TRBD2. Trimming removed 4 bases from V and 4 bases from J; junction bases left unmatched: 7. CDR3 length: 15 residues. Germline CDR1 reads SNHLY; CDR2 reads FYNNEI. The DNA for the CDR3 is TGTGCCAGCAGTGTGGAGCGGGAGATGGCAGATACGCAGTATTTT. This translates into CASSVEREMADTQYF. The full variable domain, rest sourced from reference TRBV2 and TRBJ2-3, is EPEVTQTPSHQVTQMGQEVILRCVPISNHLYFYWYRQILGQKVEFLVSFYNNEISEKSEIFDDQFSVERPDGSNFTLKIRSTKLEDSAMYFCASSVEREMADTQYFGPGTRLTVL.

This chain uses TRBV2 with TRBJ1-1; D uncertain. Germline CDR1 reads SNHLY; CDR2 reads FYNNEI. The V and J ends lost 5 bases and 3 bases respectively, with 16 bases between them. The length of the CDR3 is 15 residues. CDR3 in amino acids: CASSPSLSTDTEAFF. The CDR3 DNA is TGTGCCAGCAGTCCCAGTTTATCGACCGACACTGAAGCTTTCTTT. The complete variable domain, with remaining parts taken from reference TRBV2 and TRBJ1-1, reads EPEVTQTPSHQVTQMGQEVILRCVPISNHLYFYWYRQILGQKVEFLVSFYNNEISEKSEIFDDQFSVERPDGSNFTLKIRSTKLEDSAMYFCASSPSLSTDTEAFFGQGTRLTVV.

A remark on this clone: Just one base apart from a much larger clone, this may be a read error. The chain joins TRBV9 to TRBJ2-7, with unresolved D. The length of the CDR3 is 13 residues. CDR1 is SGDLS, CDR2 YYNGEE, per germline. The CDR3 DNA is TGTACCAGCAGCGCCGGCCTCTCCTACGAGCAGTACTTC. Residues: CTSSAGLSYEQYF.

The J gene is TRBJ1-2, the V gene TRBV27; D is unclear. The CDR3 extends over 14 amino acids. The V gene's germline CDR1 is MNHEY and CDR2 SMNVEV (reference sequence). Trimming shortened V by 5 bases and J by 4 bases, and 14 bases separated the two germline ends. CDR3 sequence: CASSPPNSFYGYTF. DNA for the CDR3: TGTGCCAGCAGTCCCCCCAACAGCTTCTATGGCTACACCTTC.

V usage is TRBV11-1 and J usage is TRBJ2-7; D is unclear. The CDR3 covers 12 residues. The germline V gene has CDR1 SGHAT and CDR2 FQDESV (reference sequence). The germline V and J ends were trimmed by 0 bases and 6 bases, with 6 bases remaining between them. Written as DNA, the CDR3 is TGTGCCAGCAGCTTAGCGGCGACCGAGCAGTACTTC. It specifies CASSLAATEQYF. Looking up the rest from reference TRBV11-1 and TRBJ2-7 gives the full variable domain: EAEVAQSPRYKITEKSQAVAFWCDPISGHATLYWYRQILGQGPELLVQFQDESVVDDSQLPKDRFSAERLKGVDSTLKIQPAELGDSAMYLCASSLAATEQYFGPGTRLTVT.

The chain is built from TRBV18 and TRBJ1-1; weak D call: TRBD1 (5 bases). Germline-derived CDR1 and CDR2 are KGHSH and LQKENI. The CDR3 extends over 13 amino acids. The V and J ends lost 2 bases and 8 bases respectively, with 12 bases between them. The CDR3 protein is CASSPGEGPEAFF. CDR3 DNA: TGTGCCAGCTCACCAGGTGAGGGACCCGAAGCTTTCTTT. The full variable domain, with the rest looked up from reference TRBV18 and TRBJ1-1, is NAGVMQNPRHLVRRRGQEARLRCSPMKGHSHVYWYRQLPEEGLKFMVYLQKENIIDESGMPKERFSAEFPKEGPSILRIQQVVRGDSAAYFCASSPGEGPEAFFGQGTRLTVV.

J is TRBJ2-6 and V is TRBV7-2, with 10 nucleotides matching TRBD1. Germline V lookup: CDR1 SGHTA, CDR2 FQGNSA. This CDR3 region has 17 residues. V lost 5 bases to trimming and J lost 0 bases; unmatched junction nucleotides: 4. The CDR3 loop reads CASSKRQGASGANVLTF. Here the CDR3 DNA reads TGTGCCAGCAGCAAAAGACAGGGGGCCTCTGGGGCCAACGTCCTGACTTTC.

The rearrangement links TRBV5-4 to TRBJ2-7, with 7 bases that match TRBD1. The CDR3 contains 14 residues. Trimming cost V 2 bases and J 2 bases; bases outside gene matches: 4. Germline CDR1 SGHNT, CDR2 YYREEE (reference sequence). The CDR3 bases are TGTGCCAGCAGCTTTCGTAGGGGGCCCTACGAGCAGTACTTC. Its protein is CASSFRRGPYEQYF.

This clone was picked up a small number of times. This chain uses TRBV7-3 with TRBJ1-4; TRBD1 might be the D (6 bases). The germline V gene has CDR1 SGHTA and CDR2 FQGTGA. Trimming stripped 5 bases from V and 7 bases from J, with 26 bases between. CDR3 length: 18 residues. The CDR3 loop is CASSPHRVSRLSAEKLFF. The CDR3 region has the DNA TGTGCCAGCAGCCCACACAGGGTGAGTCGTCTGTCGGCTGAAAAACTGTTTTTT.

This clone was seen just once. Other DNA sequences in the same sample also yield this CDR3. The rearrangement joins TRBV18 to TRBJ2-4, with D uncertain. The CDR3 loop spans 14 amino acids. The V end was cut by 6 bases, the J end by 0 bases, with 9 bases between. CDR1 is KGHSH and CDR2 is LQKENI in the germline V gene. CDR3 DNA: TGTGCCAGCTCCCCGGACCCAGCCAAAAACATTCAGTACTTC. Its protein is CASSPDPAKNIQYF.

The rearrangement joins TRBV4-1 to TRBJ1-2, with D possibly being TRBD1 (6 bases). Per the germline V gene, CDR1 is MGHRA and CDR2 is YSYEKL. CDR3 length equals 15 residues. Trimming shortened V by 2 bases and J by 6 bases, and 16 bases separated the two germline ends. The CDR3 nucleotides read TGCGCCAGCAGCCAACTTCAGGGGAGTCGGGATGGCTACACCTTC. Its protein is CASSQLQGSRDGYTF.

The chain joins TRBV7-9 to TRBJ2-5; 11 nucleotides line up with TRBD2. With 1 base clipped from V and 6 bases from J, the junction kept 4 bases outside the gene matches. In germline, CDR1 is SEHNR, CDR2 FQNEAQ (reference sequence). The CDR3 is made up of 15 amino acids. CDR3 nucleotide sequence: TGTGCCAGCAGCTTAGGTAGCGGGAGGGCTAAGACCCAGTACTTC. Translating gives CASSLGSGRAKTQYF.

The chain links TRBV5-1 to TRBJ1-1; D perhaps matches TRBD1 (5 bases). The length of the CDR3 is 15 residues. V was cut by 4 bases and J by 1 base, with 14 bases left in between. Germline CDR1 and CDR2: SGHRS and YFSETQ. For the CDR3, the DNA is TGCGCCAGCAGCGACTCAGGGCTCCCGAACACTGAAGCTTTCTTT. This sequence encodes CASSDSGLPNTEAFF.

This clone occurred once. This chain links TRBV7-2 with TRBJ2-1; D is ambiguous. V dropped 1 base and J dropped 1 base, with 11 bases sitting between them. Per germline, CDR1 SGHTA and CDR2 FQGNSA. CDR3 length: 16 residues. This CDR3 is CASSLVVDWSYNEQFF. Here the CDR3 DNA reads TGTGCCAGCAGCTTAGTTGTAGACTGGTCCTACAATGAGCAGTTCTTC.

This sequence joins TRBV28 and TRBJ1-5; D is possibly TRBD1 (5 bases). The germline gives CDR1 MDHEN, CDR2 SYDVKM. Trimming took off 6 bases at V and 7 bases at J, with 16 bases between the two ends. The CDR3 runs to 14 residues. The CDR3 loop reads CASSPSGTFQPQHF. For the CDR3, the DNA is TGTGCCAGCAGCCCATCCGGGACGTTCCAGCCCCAGCATTTT.

The chain joins TRBV6-6 to TRBJ2-4; D is perhaps TRBD2 (6 bases). Trimming removed 2 bases at V and 6 bases at J, with 8 bases between. Germline loops: CDR1 MNHNY, CDR2 SVGAGI (reference sequence). This CDR3 spans 13 amino acids. CDR3 region: CASSYGRGNIQYF. CDR3 bases: TGTGCCAGCAGTTACGGGCGGGGAAACATTCAGTACTTC.

This clone showed up just once. The gene calls are TRBV10-3 and TRBJ1-1, with TRBD1 as a possible D gene (5 bases). V lost 4 bases, J lost 6 bases, and 9 bases lay in between. The CDR3 is 12 residues long. Germline V gene data show CDR1 as ENHRY and CDR2 as SYGVKD. Here the CDR3 reads CAISAGGAEAFF. CDR3 nucleotides: TGTGCCATCAGTGCCGGGGGGGCTGAAGCTTTCTTT.

This chain links TRBV6-6 with TRBJ2-5; D perhaps matches TRBD2 (6 bases). Germline values: CDR1 MNHNY, CDR2 SVGAGI (reference sequence). This CDR3 is 13 amino acids long. The germline V and J ends were trimmed by 6 bases and 6 bases, with 14 bases remaining between them. CDR3: CASRGGALQTQYF. In DNA form, the CDR3 reads TGTGCCAGCAGAGGAGGGGCGTTGCAGACCCAGTACTTC.